The T cell receptor beta chain described here comes from a study of lymphopenia after photon versus proton radiotherapy. Study results and caveats: In patients who died, overall survival fell as post-nadir TCR diversity dropped more. After the lymphocyte nadir, photon-treated repertoires showed oligoclonal expansion, especially of CD8+ Temra cells. Under photons, naive T cells and diversity fell while effector/memory populations rose.

For this clone: Its antigen is still unknown.

Germline assignment: CDR1 SGHTA and CDR2 FQGNSA. The CDR3 loop spans 14 amino acids. Trimming cost V 7 bases and J 9 bases; bases outside gene matches: 8. Sequencing was performed with immunoSEQ multiplex PCR; in TCRdb, only in-frame clones are kept and a portion is missing. The sample has fewer than 30,000 clones, roughly four fifths seen once; the top ten hold around 3.6%. The receptor's source is a woman in her 50s with pancreatic cancer. The chain has TRBV7-2 and TRBJ1-6; 8 nucleotides line up with TRBD1. The sample consisted of peripheral blood, taken from a patient treated with photon-based radiotherapy. CDR3 bases: TGTGCCAGCACCCCCTCGACAGGGGTTTCACCCCTCCACTTT. Its protein product is CASTPSTGVSPLHF.